The text below deals with one T cell receptor beta chain. Its target is unknown. Per germline, CDR1 MNHEY and CDR2 SVGAGI. V lost 1 base to trimming and J lost 8 bases; unmatched junction nucleotides: 2. This CDR3 has 14 amino acids. This sample was included in a study of T cell responses to AZD1222 COVID-19 vaccine. Study results and caveats: Close to half of all spike-specific TCRs reportedly target regions of the variants that are unmutated.

Assay used: immunoSEQ multiplex PCR; TCRdb lists only in-frame clones, some missing. The table shows 180,000 or so clones, with over 80% occurring only once. The origin of this receptor is an adult who received the MenACWY meningococcal vaccine as a control. V is TRBV6-5 and J is TRBJ2-1; TRBD1 matches at 10 bases. The sequencing here drew on peripheral blood, taken 28 days after the second dose of the MenACWY control vaccine. CDR3 sequence reads: CASSYLDRGYEQFF. In DNA form, the CDR3 reads TGTGCCAGCAGTTACTTGGACAGGGGGTATGAGCAGTTCTTC.